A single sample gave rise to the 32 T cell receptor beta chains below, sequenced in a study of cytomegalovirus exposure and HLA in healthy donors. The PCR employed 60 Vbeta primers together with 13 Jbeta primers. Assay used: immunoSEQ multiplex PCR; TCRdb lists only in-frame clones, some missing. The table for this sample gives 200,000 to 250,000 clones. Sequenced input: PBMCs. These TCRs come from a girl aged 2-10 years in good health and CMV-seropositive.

Here the CDR3 DNA reads TGTGCCAGTAGTAGGCCGACTAGCGGGAGGAGAGATACGCAGTATTTT. Translating gives CASSRPTSGRRDTQYF. V is TRBV19 and J is TRBJ2-3, with TRBD2 matching 13 bases. The CDR3 is 16 residues long. Trimming at V came to 4 bases and at J to 5 bases, leaving 6 bases not matched to a gene. CDR1 LNHDA and CDR2 SQIVND come from the germline V gene (reference sequence).

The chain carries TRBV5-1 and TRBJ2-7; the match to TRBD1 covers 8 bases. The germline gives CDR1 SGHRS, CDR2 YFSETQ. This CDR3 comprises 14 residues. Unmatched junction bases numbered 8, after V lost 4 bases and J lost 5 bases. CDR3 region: CASSRQGSSDEQYF. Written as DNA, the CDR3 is TGCGCCAGCAGCCGACAGGGGTCGTCGGACGAGCAGTACTTC. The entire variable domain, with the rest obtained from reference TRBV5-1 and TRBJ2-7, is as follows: KAGVTQTPRYLIKTRGQQVTLSCSPISGHRSVSWYQQTPGQGLQFLFEYFSETQRNKGNFPGRFSGRQFSNSRSEMNVSTLELGDSALYLCASSRQGSSDEQYFGPGTRLTVT.

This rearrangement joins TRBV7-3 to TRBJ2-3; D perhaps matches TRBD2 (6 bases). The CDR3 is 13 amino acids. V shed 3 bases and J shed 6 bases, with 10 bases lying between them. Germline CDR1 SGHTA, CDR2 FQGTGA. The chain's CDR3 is CASSFYGSDTQYF. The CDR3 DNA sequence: TGTGCCAGCAGCTTCTACGGGAGTGATACGCAGTATTTT.

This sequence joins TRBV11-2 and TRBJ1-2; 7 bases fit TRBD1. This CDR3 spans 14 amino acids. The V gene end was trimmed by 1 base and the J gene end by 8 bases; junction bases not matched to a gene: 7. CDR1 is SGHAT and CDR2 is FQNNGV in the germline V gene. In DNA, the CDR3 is TGTGCCAGCAGCTTAGCCCCGACAGGGAAGGGCTACACCTTC. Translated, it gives CASSLAPTGKGYTF.

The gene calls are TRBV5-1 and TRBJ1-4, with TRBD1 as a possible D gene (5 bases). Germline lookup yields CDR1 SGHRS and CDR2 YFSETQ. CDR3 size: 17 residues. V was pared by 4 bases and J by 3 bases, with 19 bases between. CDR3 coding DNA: TGCGCCAGCAGCCCAGCCCCCCAACAGACAGCTAATGAAAAACTGTTTTTT. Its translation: CASSPAPQQTANEKLFF.

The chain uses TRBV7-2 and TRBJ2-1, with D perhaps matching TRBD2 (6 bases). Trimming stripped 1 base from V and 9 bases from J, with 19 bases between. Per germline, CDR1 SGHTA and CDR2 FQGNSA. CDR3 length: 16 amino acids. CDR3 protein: CASSLVHRENAGEQFF. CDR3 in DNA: TGTGCCAGCAGCTTAGTTCATCGGGAGAATGCGGGTGAGCAGTTCTTC.

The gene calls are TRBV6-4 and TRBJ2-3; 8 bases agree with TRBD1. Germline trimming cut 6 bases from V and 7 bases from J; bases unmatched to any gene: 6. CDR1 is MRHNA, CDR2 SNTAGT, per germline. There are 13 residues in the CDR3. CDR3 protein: CASSQGAYNTQYF. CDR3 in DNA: TGTGCCAGCAGCCAGGGGGCCTACAATACGCAGTATTTT.

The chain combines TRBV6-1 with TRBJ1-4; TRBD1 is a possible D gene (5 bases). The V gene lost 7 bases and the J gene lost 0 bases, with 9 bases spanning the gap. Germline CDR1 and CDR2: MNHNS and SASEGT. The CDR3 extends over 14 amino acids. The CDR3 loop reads CASTPGSTNEKLFF. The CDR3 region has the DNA TGTGCCAGCACCCCAGGGTCAACTAATGAAAAACTGTTTTTT.

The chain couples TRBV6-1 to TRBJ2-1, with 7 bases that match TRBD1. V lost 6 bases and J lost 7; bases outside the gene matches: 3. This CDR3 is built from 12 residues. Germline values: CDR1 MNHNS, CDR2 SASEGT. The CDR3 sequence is CASRTGRNEQFF. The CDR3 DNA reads TGTGCCAGCAGGACAGGGCGGAATGAGCAGTTCTTC.

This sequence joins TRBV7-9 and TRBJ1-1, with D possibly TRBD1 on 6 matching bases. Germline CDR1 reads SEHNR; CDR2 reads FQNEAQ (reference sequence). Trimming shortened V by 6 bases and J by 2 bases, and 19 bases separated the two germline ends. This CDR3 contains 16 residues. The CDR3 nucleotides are TGTGCCAGCAGTTCTTGGCGGACAGTACTTAACACTGAAGCTTTCTTT. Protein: CASSSWRTVLNTEAFF.

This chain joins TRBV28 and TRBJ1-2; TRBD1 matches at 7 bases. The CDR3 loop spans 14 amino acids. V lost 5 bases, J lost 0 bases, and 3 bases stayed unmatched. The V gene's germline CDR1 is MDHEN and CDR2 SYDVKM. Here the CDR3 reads CASSRDSTNYGYTF. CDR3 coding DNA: TGTGCCAGCAGTCGGGACAGCACTAACTATGGCTACACCTTC.

CDR3 amino acids: CASNRGGVPNTEAFF. The CDR3 DNA reads as TGTGCCAGCAACAGAGGAGGGGTCCCGAACACTGAAGCTTTCTTT. The J gene is TRBJ1-1, the V gene TRBV2, with TRBD1 as a possible D gene (5 bases). The CDR3 is 15 residues long. CDR1 SNHLY and CDR2 FYNNEI come from the germline V gene. Trimming shortened V by 7 bases and J by 1 base, and 16 bases separated the two germline ends.

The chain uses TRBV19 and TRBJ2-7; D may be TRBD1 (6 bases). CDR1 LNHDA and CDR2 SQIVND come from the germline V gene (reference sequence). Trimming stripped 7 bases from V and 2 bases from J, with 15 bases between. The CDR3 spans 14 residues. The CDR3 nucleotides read TGTGCCAGTACCCACGGACAGATACCCTACGAGCAGTACTTC. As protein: CASTHGQIPYEQYF.

As DNA, the CDR3 is TGCGCCAGCAGTAAGGTGGGGCGGGGTTCCTACAATGAGCAGTTCTTC. This sequence encodes CASSKVGRGSYNEQFF. The chain combines TRBV10-2 with TRBJ2-1; possibly TRBD2 for D (6 bases). The CDR3 is 16 amino acids. The V and J ends lost 5 bases and 1 base respectively, with 15 bases between them. Germline CDR1 WSHSY, CDR2 SAAADI.

The DNA for the CDR3 is TGTGCCAGCAGCCGCCAGGGTGAAGCTTTCTTT. Amino acid sequence: CASSRQGEAFF. The rearrangement uses TRBV13 and TRBJ1-1; D is perhaps TRBD1 (5 bases). Germline CDR1 is PRHDT and CDR2 is FYEKMQ (reference sequence). The CDR3 is 11 amino acids. The V end lost 5 bases, the J end lost 7 bases, and 8 bases lay between the germline ends.

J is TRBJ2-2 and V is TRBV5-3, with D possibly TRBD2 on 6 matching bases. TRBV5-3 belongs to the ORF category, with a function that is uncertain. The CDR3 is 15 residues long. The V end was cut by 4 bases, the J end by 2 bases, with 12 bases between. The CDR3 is CARSEIAANTGELFF. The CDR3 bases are TGTGCCAGAAGCGAAATAGCGGCAAACACCGGGGAGCTGTTTTTT.

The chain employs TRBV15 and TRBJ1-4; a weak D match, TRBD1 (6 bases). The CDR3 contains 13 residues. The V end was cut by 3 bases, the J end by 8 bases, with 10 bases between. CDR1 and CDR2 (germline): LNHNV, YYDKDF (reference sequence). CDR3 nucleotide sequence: TGTGCCACCAGCAGTCCCGGGACAGAAAAACTGTTTTTT. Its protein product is CATSSPGTEKLFF.

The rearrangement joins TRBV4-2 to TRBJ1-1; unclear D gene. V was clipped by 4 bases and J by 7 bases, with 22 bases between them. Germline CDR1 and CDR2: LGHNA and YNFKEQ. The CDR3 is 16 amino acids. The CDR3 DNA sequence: TGTGCCAGCAGCCGAAGTATCCTGTTAGGAGGATTTGAAGCTTTCTTT. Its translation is CASSRSILLGGFEAFF.

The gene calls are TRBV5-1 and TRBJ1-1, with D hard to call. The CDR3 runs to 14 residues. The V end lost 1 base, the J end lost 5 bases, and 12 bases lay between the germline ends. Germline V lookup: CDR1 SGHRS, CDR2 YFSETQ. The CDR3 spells CASSLLEGGTEAFF. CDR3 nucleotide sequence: TGCGCCAGCAGCTTGTTGGAGGGAGGAACTGAAGCTTTCTTT.

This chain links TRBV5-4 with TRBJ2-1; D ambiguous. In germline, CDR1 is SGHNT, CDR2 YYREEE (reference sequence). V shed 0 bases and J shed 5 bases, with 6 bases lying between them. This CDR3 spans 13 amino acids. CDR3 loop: CASSLDRDNEQFF. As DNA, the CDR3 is TGTGCCAGCAGCTTGGACAGAGACAATGAGCAGTTCTTC.

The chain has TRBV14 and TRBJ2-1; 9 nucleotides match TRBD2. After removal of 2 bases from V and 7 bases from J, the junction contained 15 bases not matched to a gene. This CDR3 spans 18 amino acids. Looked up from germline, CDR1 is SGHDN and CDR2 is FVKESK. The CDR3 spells CASSQLPGYAGGGNEQFF. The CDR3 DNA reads TGTGCCAGCAGCCAACTACCAGGGTACGCGGGAGGGGGTAATGAGCAGTTCTTC.

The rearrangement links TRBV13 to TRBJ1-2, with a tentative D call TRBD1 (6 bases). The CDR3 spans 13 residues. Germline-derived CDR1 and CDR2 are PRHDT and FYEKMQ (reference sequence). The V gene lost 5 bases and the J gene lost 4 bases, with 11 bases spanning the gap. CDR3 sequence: CASSQTGTYGYTF. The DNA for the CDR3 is TGTGCCAGCAGCCAGACAGGAACCTATGGCTACACCTTC.

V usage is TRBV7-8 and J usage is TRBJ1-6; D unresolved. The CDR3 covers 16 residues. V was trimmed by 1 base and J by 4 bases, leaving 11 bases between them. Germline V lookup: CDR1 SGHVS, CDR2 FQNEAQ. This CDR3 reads CASSLDYSVYNSPLHF. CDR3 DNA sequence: TGTGCCAGCAGCTTAGATTATAGCGTGTATAATTCACCCCTCCACTTT.

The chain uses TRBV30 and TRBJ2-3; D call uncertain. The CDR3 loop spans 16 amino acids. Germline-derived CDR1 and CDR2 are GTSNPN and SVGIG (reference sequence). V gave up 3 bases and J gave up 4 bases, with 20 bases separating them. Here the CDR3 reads CAWRRLEALKADTQYF. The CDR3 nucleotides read TGTGCCTGGAGAAGGCTAGAAGCTTTGAAGGCAGATACGCAGTATTTT.

In DNA form, the CDR3 reads TGCGCCAGGCTCTTGCCGGCGGGACAGCATTACAATGAGCAGTTCTTC. This gives the protein CARLLPAGQHYNEQFF. J is TRBJ2-1 and V is TRBV5-1, with TRBD1 as a possible D gene (7 bases). Germline values: CDR1 SGHRS, CDR2 YFSETQ. CDR3 length equals 16 residues. V was clipped by 8 bases and J by 4 bases, with 22 bases between them.

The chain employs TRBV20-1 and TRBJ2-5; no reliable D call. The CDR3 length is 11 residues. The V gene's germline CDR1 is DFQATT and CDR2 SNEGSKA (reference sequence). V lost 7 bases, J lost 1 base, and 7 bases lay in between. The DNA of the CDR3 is TGCAGTGTTCAGATCCAAGAGACCCAGTACTTC. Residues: CSVQIQETQYF.

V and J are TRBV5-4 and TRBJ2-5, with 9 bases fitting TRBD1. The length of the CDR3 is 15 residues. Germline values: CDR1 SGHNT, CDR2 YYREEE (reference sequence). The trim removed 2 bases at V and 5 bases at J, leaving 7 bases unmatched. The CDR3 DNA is TGTGCCAGCAGCTTATTAACCGACAGGGGGGAGACCCAGTACTTC. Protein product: CASSLLTDRGETQYF.

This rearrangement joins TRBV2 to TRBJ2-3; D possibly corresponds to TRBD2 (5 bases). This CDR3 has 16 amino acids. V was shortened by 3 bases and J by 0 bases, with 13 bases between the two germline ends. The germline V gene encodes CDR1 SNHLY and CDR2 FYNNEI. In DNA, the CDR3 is TGTGCCAGCAGTGATCTAGCTTTGCAAAGCACAGATACGCAGTATTTT. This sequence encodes CASSDLALQSTDTQYF.

CDR3: CASSIQGSGNTIYF. DNA for the CDR3: TGTGCCAGCAGTATACAGGGTTCTGGAAACACCATATATTTT. The chain links TRBV28 to TRBJ1-3; D might be TRBD1 (6 bases). Germline-derived CDR1 and CDR2 are MDHEN and SYDVKM. V lost 5 bases and J lost 1, with 9 bases in between. This CDR3 region has 14 residues.

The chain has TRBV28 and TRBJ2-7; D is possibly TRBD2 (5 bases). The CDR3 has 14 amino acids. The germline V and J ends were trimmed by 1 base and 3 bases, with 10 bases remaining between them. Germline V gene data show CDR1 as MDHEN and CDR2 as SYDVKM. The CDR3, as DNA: TGTGCCAGCAGTTTATCAGGACTCAACTACGAGCAGTACTTC. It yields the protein CASSLSGLNYEQYF.

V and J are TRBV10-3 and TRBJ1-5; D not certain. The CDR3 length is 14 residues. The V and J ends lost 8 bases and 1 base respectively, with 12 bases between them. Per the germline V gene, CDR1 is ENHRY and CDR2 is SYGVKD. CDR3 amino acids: CAIGAGLSNQPQHF. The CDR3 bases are TGTGCCATCGGCGCGGGCCTGAGCAATCAGCCCCAGCATTTT.

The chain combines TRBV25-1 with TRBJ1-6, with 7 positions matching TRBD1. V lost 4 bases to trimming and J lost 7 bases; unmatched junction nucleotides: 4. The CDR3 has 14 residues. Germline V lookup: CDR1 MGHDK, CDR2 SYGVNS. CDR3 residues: CASSGMDRNSPLHF. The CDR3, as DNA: TGTGCCAGCAGTGGGATGGACAGGAATTCACCCCTCCACTTT.